This is a list of T cell receptor beta chains from one sample in a study of CD8 T cells in Susac syndrome. TCRdb recomputed calls from the immunoSEQ multiplex PCR reads with MiXCR, one row per CDR3 protein. Of tens of thousands of distinct CDR3 sequences detected, 90% to 95% appear once; the ten largest clones hold around 0.5%. The sample consisted of CD8+ T cells from PBMCs. The receptors shown here come from a human donor with multiple sclerosis. The CDR3 runs from the conserved cysteine through the conserved F or W. D genes are given only for firm matches. Expanded clones are given a class, and other clones once, few, many or no size at all.

size	J	D	V	DNA	CDR3
.	TRBJ2-7	.	TRBV27	TGTGCCAGCAGTTTATCCGCAGGGGTCAACTACGAGCAGTACTTC	CASSLSAGVNYEQYF
.	TRBJ2-2	TRBD2	TRBV5-4	TGTGCCAGCAGCCCCCCGACTAGCGGAATTGCGAACACCGGGGAGCTGTTTTTT	CASSPPTSGIANTGELFF
.	TRBJ1-1	.	TRBV19	TGTGCCAGTAGTAACACTGAAGCTTTCTTT	CASSNTEAFF
.	TRBJ2-7	TRBD2	TRBV28	TGTGCCAGCAGTTTATCAGCGGGAGGGCCCAACGAGCAGTACTTC	CASSLSAGGPNEQYF
.	TRBJ2-7	.	TRBV5-1	TGCGCCAGCAGCTTGGTACCCGAAATCCAGTACTTC	CASSLVPEIQYF
.	TRBJ2-7	TRBD2	TRBV20-1	TGCAGTGCTAGAGATCTTGGGCTAGCGGGAGAGCCCTCCTACGAGCAGTACTTC	CSARDLGLAGEPSYEQYF
few	TRBJ2-7	.	TRBV3-1	TGTGCCAGCAGCCAAGATACAGGGTCCTACGAGCAGTACTTC	CASSQDTGSYEQYF
.	TRBJ2-3	TRBD2	TRBV27	TGTGCCAGCAGTTTATATTTCCTAGCGGGAGAGCAAGATACGCAGTATTTT	CASSLYFLAGEQDTQYF
.	TRBJ1-1	.	TRBV5-1	TGCGCCAGCAGCTGGACGACAGGAGGGAACACTGAAGCTTTCTTT	CASSWTTGGNTEAFF
.	TRBJ1-4	.	TRBV6-5	TGTGCCAGCAGTTTTACCGGGACACGGGCGGTAGGAAAACTGTTTTTT	CASSFTGTRAVGKLFF
.	TRBJ1-5	.	TRBV19	TGTGCCAGTAGTATGTCGGGGGGCGAGAGGGGCAATCAGCCCCAGCATTTT	CASSMSGGERGNQPQHF
once	TRBJ2-6	.	TRBV2	TGTGCCAGCAGTGAAGGGGGATCTGGGGCCAACGTCCTGACTTTC	CASSEGGSGANVLTF
.	TRBJ2-1	.	TRBV6-5	TGTGCCAGCAGTTCCCAATGGGACATTCGCGATGAGCAGTTCTTC	CASSSQWDIRDEQFF
.	TRBJ2-1	.	TRBV29-1	TGCAGCGTTGGTCAAGGTGAGCAGTTCTTC	CSVGQGEQFF
.	TRBJ1-2	TRBD1	TRBV2	TGTGCCAAGGGGACAGCCTATGGCTACACCTTC	CAKGTAYGYTF
.	TRBJ2-1	TRBD2	TRBV5-1	TGCGCCAGCAGCTTGGGTAGCGGGAGAGTTAGCTCCTACAATGAGCAGTTCTTC	CASSLGSGRVSSYNEQFF
.	TRBJ2-5	.	TRBV3-1	TGTGCCAGCAGCCAGGGTTCGGCATCCGGGGAGACCCAGTACTTC	CASSQGSASGETQYF
.	TRBJ1-1	TRBD1	TRBV27	TGTGCCAGCAGTTTTCAGGGGGCTGCTGAAGCTTTCTTT	CASSFQGAAEAFF
.	TRBJ1-1	.	TRBV29-1	TGCAGCGCTGGATCGGCTATGAACACTGAAGCTTTCTTT	CSAGSAMNTEAFF
.	TRBJ2-5	TRBD1	TRBV27	TGTGCCAGCAGTTTATGGACAGGGGGAATAGAGACCCAGTACTTC	CASSLWTGGIETQYF
.	TRBJ2-1	.	TRBV7-9	TGTGCCAGCGAGGGGGGACAGCCCAATGAGCAGTTCTTC	CASEGGQPNEQFF
.	TRBJ2-3	.	TRBV6-6	TGTGCCAGCAGTTACTCGCGGTCGGTGGATACGCAGTATTTT	CASSYSRSVDTQYF
.	TRBJ2-1	TRBD1	TRBV29-1	TGCAGCGCCCGGACAGGGTGGGATGAGCAGTTCTTC	CSARTGWDEQFF
.	TRBJ2-7	.	TRBV20-1	TGCAGTGCTAGAGATTTGGGGGCAGGATCCGAGCAGTACTTC	CSARDLGAGSEQYF
.	TRBJ2-2	.	TRBV28	TGTGCCAGCAGTTCGAGGAACACCGGGGAGCTGTTTTTT	CASSSRNTGELFF
once	TRBJ1-1	.	TRBV15	TGTGCCACGAGTACCACTGAAGCTTTCTTT	CATSTTEAFF
.	TRBJ1-2	.	TRBV7-6	TGTGCCAGCAGCCCTCGGGGCGCTAACTATGGCTACACCTTC	CASSPRGANYGYTF
few	TRBJ2-2	.	TRBV27	TGTGCCAGCTCCCGTGTAGCCGGGGAGCTGTTTTTT	CASSRVAGELFF
.	TRBJ2-3	TRBD2	TRBV27	TGTGCCAGCAGTTCCCGTGAGCGGGGGGCCACAGATACGCAGTATTTT	CASSSRERGATDTQYF
.	TRBJ2-3	.	TRBV6-5	TGTGCCAGCAGTTACTCGGTTTGGGCAGCCCATAATCAGAGCACAGATACGCAGTATTTT	CASSYSVWAAHNQSTDTQYF
few	TRBJ2-7	.	TRBV30	TGTGCCTGGAGTAGTTGGCGGTACGAGCAGTACTTC	CAWSSWRYEQYF
.	TRBJ2-3	.	TRBV28	TGTGCCAGCAGTTTAAGCTCCGGGACAGATACGCAGTATTTT	CASSLSSGTDTQYF
.	TRBJ1-1	.	TRBV2	TGTGCCAGCAGTGAGGGGGGGATGAACACTGAAGCTTTCTTT	CASSEGGMNTEAFF
.	TRBJ2-3	.	TRBV9	TGTGCCAGCAGCGTAGAAGGGAATCTTGACGAGGATACGCAGTATTTT	CASSVEGNLDEDTQYF
.	TRBJ1-2	.	TRBV2	TGTGCCAGCAGCCCTTTGGGAAACTATGGCTACACCTTC	CASSPLGNYGYTF
once	TRBJ2-5	.	TRBV12-3/TRBV12-4	TGTGCCAGCAGTCCGGCTGGACCCTGGACCCAGTACTTC	CASSPAGPWTQYF
.	TRBJ1-3	.	TRBV28	TGTGCCAGCAGTTCCCGGGTCAACTCTGGAAACACCATATATTTT	CASSSRVNSGNTIYF
.	TRBJ1-2	TRBD1	TRBV28	TGTGCCAGCAGTTTGGGGACAGGGGGCAGCTATGGCTACACCTTC	CASSLGTGGSYGYTF
.	TRBJ1-2	.	TRBV30	TGTGCCTGGAGTGTTGGGGGTGACTATGGCTACACCTTC	CAWSVGGDYGYTF
.	TRBJ2-1	.	TRBV7-9	TGTGCCAGCAGCTTAGCTGTGGGGGCGGTCAATGAGCAGTTCTTC	CASSLAVGAVNEQFF
.	TRBJ2-3	TRBD2	TRBV5-8	TGTGCCAGCAGCTGGGGACTAGCTCTAATCACAGATACGCAGTATTTT	CASSWGLALITDTQYF
.	TRBJ1-1	TRBD1	TRBV3-1	TGTGCCAGCAGCCAAGGGGGGGACAGGCTGTACCTGAACACTGAAGCTTTCTTT	CASSQGGDRLYLNTEAFF
.	TRBJ2-7	TRBD2	TRBV3-1	TGTGCCAGCAGCCAAGATAATCGCCTAGCGGGAGGACCTGCCTACGAGCAGTACTTC	CASSQDNRLAGGPAYEQYF
.	TRBJ2-2	.	TRBV6-2/TRBV6-3	TGTGCCAGCAGTTACGGACTGGGCGGGGAGCTGTTTTTT	CASSYGLGGELFF
.	TRBJ2-1	TRBD1	TRBV27	TGTGCCAGCAGTCACGGGACAGGGAGGAATGAGCAGTTCTTC	CASSHGTGRNEQFF
.	TRBJ2-7	.	TRBV27	TGTGCCAGCAGTTTGGGGGGCGCTCCCTACGAGCAGTACTTC	CASSLGGAPYEQYF